This T cell receptor (beta chain) was identified during a study of regulatory T cells in long-lasting Graves disease. The study, taken as a whole, reports: Persistent Graves' patients showed less TCR diversity than newly diagnosed patients showed.

This clonotype was seen at least ten times. Its target is not known. This CDR3 has 15 residues. Germline V lookup: CDR1 SNHLY, CDR2 FYNNEI. Deletions cut 10 bases from V and 0 bases from J, with 19 bases between. Time point denoted: persistent/refractory GD, antithyroid drugs over 5 years with positive TRAb. Researchers made the TCR library from RNA that was extracted from PBMCs. iRepertoire HTBI primers and Arm-PCR of CDR3 regions built TCR beta libraries. TCRdb passed the multiplex PCR reads through MiXCR, listing each CDR3 protein once. The table has around 340,000 distinct CDR3 sequences, about 18% seen once.

This receptor was taken from a female donor with Graves disease. The sample consisted of peripheral blood mononuclear cells (PBMCs), taken when the disease was refractory, from a patient treated with antithyroid drugs. V is TRBV2 and J is TRBJ2-7, with D perhaps TRBD2 (5 bases). CDR3 sequence (DNA): TGTGCCACACAGCGCAGGACTGGAAGCTCCTACGAGCAGTACTTC. Its translation: CATQRRTGSSYEQYF. The entire variable domain, with the rest obtained from reference TRBV2 and TRBJ2-7, is as follows: EPEVTQTPSHQVTQMGQEVILRCVPISNHLYFYWYRQILGQKVEFLVSFYNNEISEKSEIFDDQFSVERPDGSNFTLKIRSTKLEDSAMYFCATQRRTGSSYEQYFGPGTRLTVT.